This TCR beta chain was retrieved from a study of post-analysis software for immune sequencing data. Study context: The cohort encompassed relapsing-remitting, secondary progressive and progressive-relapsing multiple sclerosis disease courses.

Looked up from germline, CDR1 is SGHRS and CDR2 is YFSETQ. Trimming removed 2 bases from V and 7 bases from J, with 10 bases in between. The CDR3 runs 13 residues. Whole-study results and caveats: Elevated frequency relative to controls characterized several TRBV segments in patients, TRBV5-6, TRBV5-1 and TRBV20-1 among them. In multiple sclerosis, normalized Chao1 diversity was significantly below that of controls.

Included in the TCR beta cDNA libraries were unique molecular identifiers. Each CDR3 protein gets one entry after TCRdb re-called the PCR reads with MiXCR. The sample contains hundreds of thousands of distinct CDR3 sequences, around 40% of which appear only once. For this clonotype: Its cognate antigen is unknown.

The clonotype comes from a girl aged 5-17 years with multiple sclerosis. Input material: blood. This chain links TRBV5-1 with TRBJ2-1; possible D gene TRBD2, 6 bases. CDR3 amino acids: CASSFWRGNEQFF. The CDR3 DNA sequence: TGCGCCAGCAGCTTCTGGCGGGGAAATGAGCAGTTCTTC.